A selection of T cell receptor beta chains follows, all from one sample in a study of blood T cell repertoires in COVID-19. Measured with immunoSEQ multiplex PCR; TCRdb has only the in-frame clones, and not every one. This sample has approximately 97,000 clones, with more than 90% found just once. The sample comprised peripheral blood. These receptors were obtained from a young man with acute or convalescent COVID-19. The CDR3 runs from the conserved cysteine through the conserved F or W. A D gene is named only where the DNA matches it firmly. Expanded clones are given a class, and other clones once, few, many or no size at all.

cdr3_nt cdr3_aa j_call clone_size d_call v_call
TGTGCCAGCAGCGTGGAGGGCAGGGGGTGGACTGAAGCTTTCTTT CASSVEGRGWTEAFF TRBJ1-1 once TRBD1 TRBV5-8
TGTGCCAGCAGTTTCTCAAGACAGGCCGGGGAGCTGTTTTTT CASSFSRQAGELFF TRBJ2-2 NA NA TRBV27
TGTGCCAGCAGCTTGGCTAGCGGGAGGGCCGGAAGCTCCTACAATGAGCAGTTCTTC CASSLASGRAGSSYNEQFF TRBJ2-1 NA TRBD2 TRBV5-4
TGTGCCAGCTCATCTGGACTAGCGGGAGGCCTCTCCTACAATGAGCAGTTCTTC CASSSGLAGGLSYNEQFF TRBJ2-1 NA TRBD2 TRBV18
TGTGCCAGCTGGACAGGGGGCTATGGCAATCAGCCCCAGCATTTT CASWTGGYGNQPQHF TRBJ1-5 NA NA TRBV21-1
TGTGCCAGCAGCTTGGGACTATACTACGAGCAGTACTTC CASSLGLYYEQYF TRBJ2-7 NA TRBD2 TRBV7-2
TGCAGCGTCGCCGCGGGGTGGGGGATGAACACTGAAGCTTTCTTT CSVAAGWGMNTEAFF TRBJ1-1 NA NA TRBV29-1
TGTGCCAGCAATATACAGGGGAACACTGAAGCTTTCTTT CASNIQGNTEAFF TRBJ1-1 NA NA TRBV2
TGCAGCGTTATACTAGACTCTGGAAACACCATATATTTT CSVILDSGNTIYF TRBJ1-3 NA NA TRBV29-1
TGCGCCAGCAGCTTAGGAGACTACGAGCAGTACTTC CASSLGDYEQYF TRBJ2-7 NA NA TRBV5-1
TGTGCCAGTAGCCTGACTAGCGGGAGGAACAATGAGCAGTTCTTC CASSLTSGRNNEQFF TRBJ2-1 NA TRBD2 TRBV19
TGTGCCAGCACCTCCGGAGGGTGGACAGATACGCAGTATTTT CASTSGGWTDTQYF TRBJ2-3 NA NA TRBV7-9
TGTGCCACCACCCCCCGGATGAGCGGGTGGTACAATGAGCAGTTCTTC CATTPRMSGWYNEQFF TRBJ2-1 NA NA TRBV7-2
TGTGCCAGTAGTATGTGGGGCTCGGACACTGAAGCTTTCTTT CASSMWGSDTEAFF TRBJ1-1 NA NA TRBV19
TGTGCCAGCAGCTTAGCCCTAACAGGCTATGGCTACACCTTC CASSLALTGYGYTF TRBJ1-2 NA NA TRBV7-9
TGTGCCAGCAGCTTACATACAGGGGAGTTCACTGAAGCTTTCTTT CASSLHTGEFTEAFF TRBJ1-1 NA TRBD1 TRBV7-2
TGTGCCAGCAGATACCTCGATGGGAGTGCACCCCTCCACTTT CASRYLDGSAPLHF TRBJ1-6 NA NA TRBV11-2
TGTGCCAGTAGTATAGAGGGCAGGGGAAAAACTCGCTATGGCTACACCTTC CASSIEGRGKTRYGYTF TRBJ1-2 NA NA TRBV19
TGTGCCAGCAGTTTAACCTCCGGGACAGGGGCCACCGGGGAGCTGTTTTTT CASSLTSGTGATGELFF TRBJ2-2 NA TRBD1 TRBV28
TGTGCCAGCAGCCCCAGGACCCTAGCGGGGGCCCAAGAGACCCAGTACTTC CASSPRTLAGAQETQYF TRBJ2-5 NA TRBD2 TRBV5-6